These T cell receptor beta chains were read from a single sample in a study of blood T cells in healthy people across ages. TCRdb independently ran MiXCR on the 5' RACE reads; one entry per CDR3 protein. The table lists under 1,000,000 distinct CDR3 sequences, 35% to 40% of them singletons. Sequencing used blood. These receptors were collected from a man between 18 and 29 years old in good health. Both conserved end residues are trimmed from each CDR3. Fields, in order: J gene, V gene, CDR3 protein.

j_call: TRBJ2-5; v_call: TRBV9; cdr3_aa: ASSTGRDEQY
j_call: TRBJ1-2; v_call: TRBV20-1; cdr3_aa: SAMGQQANYGYT
j_call: TRBJ1-1; v_call: TRBV29-1; cdr3_aa: SVEVRAANTEAF
j_call: TRBJ2-7; v_call: TRBV2; cdr3_aa: ASRYYRGQSYEQY
j_call: TRBJ2-1; v_call: TRBV7-8; cdr3_aa: ASSYTSGGFDEQF
j_call: TRBJ2-3; v_call: TRBV5-1; cdr3_aa: ASSLDFVGSTDTQY
j_call: TRBJ1-1; v_call: TRBV12-3/TRBV12-4; cdr3_aa: ASSAGTGYTEAF
j_call: TRBJ1-1; v_call: TRBV20-1; cdr3_aa: SARDAGQLTEAF
j_call: TRBJ2-3; v_call: TRBV20-1; cdr3_aa: SARDSRLAGIPSTDTQY
j_call: TRBJ2-7; v_call: TRBV12-3/TRBV12-4; cdr3_aa: ASRGRTSGGLIDEQY
j_call: TRBJ2-1; v_call: TRBV7-9; cdr3_aa: ASSAGSYEQF
j_call: TRBJ2-1; v_call: TRBV7-3; cdr3_aa: ASSLDPPREQF
j_call: NA; v_call: TRBV20-1; cdr3_aa: SARVRWAGYEQY
j_call: TRBJ2-5; v_call: TRBV7-3; cdr3_aa: ASSLSPGGSNEQY
j_call: TRBJ1-2; v_call: TRBV5-1; cdr3_aa: ASSLAKTPQGGYT
j_call: TRBJ1-1; v_call: TRBV9; cdr3_aa: ASSSEVGGNTEAF
j_call: TRBJ2-1; v_call: TRBV27; cdr3_aa: ASSQNSYNEQF
j_call: TRBJ1-3; v_call: TRBV2; cdr3_aa: ASSEAAGSGNTIY
j_call: TRBJ2-5; v_call: TRBV28; cdr3_aa: ASSLYRLHRETQY
j_call: TRBJ2-1; v_call: TRBV6-4; cdr3_aa: ASSDTGNNEQF
j_call: TRBJ1-2; v_call: TRBV15; cdr3_aa: ATSREGQVDNYGYT
j_call: TRBJ1-1; v_call: TRBV29-1; cdr3_aa: SARSRGGSGNTEAF
j_call: TRBJ2-3; v_call: TRBV5-1; cdr3_aa: ASSRGQGAGDTQY
j_call: TRBJ2-1; v_call: TRBV2; cdr3_aa: ASQRAFYNEQF
j_call: TRBJ1-2; v_call: TRBV6-5; cdr3_aa: ASSRTAEDYGYT
j_call: TRBJ1-1; v_call: TRBV5-1; cdr3_aa: ASSLVGADTEAF
j_call: TRBJ2-6; v_call: TRBV4-3; cdr3_aa: ASSQDPTYSGANVLT
j_call: TRBJ1-1; v_call: TRBV6-2/TRBV6-3; cdr3_aa: ASSPNIGIDTEAF
j_call: TRBJ1-6; v_call: TRBV7-9; cdr3_aa: ASSLVNSPLH
j_call: TRBJ2-1; v_call: TRBV7-2; cdr3_aa: ASRGGQGEGEQF
j_call: TRBJ2-3; v_call: TRBV12-3/TRBV12-4; cdr3_aa: ASSLGERDTQY
j_call: TRBJ2-2; v_call: TRBV6-5; cdr3_aa: ASRRRGVGELF
j_call: TRBJ2-5; v_call: TRBV5-1; cdr3_aa: ASSSLPGMQETQY
j_call: TRBJ1-2; v_call: TRBV10-3; cdr3_aa: AIGETGGVYDYT
j_call: TRBJ2-3; v_call: TRBV12-3/TRBV12-4; cdr3_aa: ASTFIAGGRDTQY
j_call: TRBJ2-3; v_call: TRBV4-1; cdr3_aa: ASSQVARGSTDTQY
j_call: TRBJ2-3; v_call: TRBV19; cdr3_aa: ASSKGSRRGTQY
j_call: TRBJ1-5; v_call: TRBV21-1; cdr3_aa: ASSKPWGPRGNQPQH
j_call: TRBJ2-3; v_call: TRBV7-3; cdr3_aa: ASSPGTGTNTQY
j_call: TRBJ1-5; v_call: TRBV7-2; cdr3_aa: ASSLGYNQPQH
j_call: TRBJ1-2; v_call: TRBV12-3/TRBV12-4; cdr3_aa: ASSPAGGGSFYGYT
j_call: TRBJ2-6; v_call: TRBV7-2; cdr3_aa: ASSLVVLVSGANVLT
j_call: TRBJ2-5; v_call: TRBV7-9; cdr3_aa: ASSTGLAAQETQY
j_call: TRBJ1-2; v_call: TRBV4-1; cdr3_aa: ASSQGTAGSGYT
j_call: TRBJ2-7; v_call: TRBV7-3; cdr3_aa: ASSLVVGHPY
j_call: TRBJ1-1; v_call: TRBV10-3; cdr3_aa: AIQGASETEAF
j_call: TRBJ2-3; v_call: TRBV2; cdr3_aa: ASRGTSGAADTQY
j_call: TRBJ1-1; v_call: TRBV20-1; cdr3_aa: SARDGILNTEAF
j_call: TRBJ1-6; v_call: TRBV4-3; cdr3_aa: ASSQGTGGGSPLH
j_call: TRBJ2-2; v_call: TRBV7-8; cdr3_aa: ASTLRPGPATGELF